The T cell receptor (beta chain) described here comes from a study of blood T cell repertoires in COVID-19. By share, this clone counts as medium-sized. In the original workflow: Amplification with reference gene primers provided the estimates of nucleated cell counts. Sequenced by immunoSEQ multiplex PCR; TCRdb stores in-frame clones only, minus some. That table is the source of V, J and clone size, and D and trimming were worked out from the DNA. Of about 59,000 clones listed, less than 90% are singletons. This CDR3 spans 15 amino acids. Germline CDR1 LNHDA, CDR2 SQIVND (reference sequence). Trimming took 0 bases from V and 8 from J; bases not matched to a gene: 7.

The receptor was isolated from an elderly man in a cohort sampled during active COVID-19. The V and J genes are TRBV19 and TRBJ1-2; TRBD1 agrees at 9 bases. The sequenced sample was peripheral blood. The CDR3 loop is CASSIDGRDRVGYTF. For the CDR3, the DNA is TGTGCCAGTAGTATAGATGGCCGGGACAGGGTCGGCTACACCTTC.